A selection of T cell receptor beta chains follows, all from one sample in a study of blood T cell repertoires in COVID-19. The table came from immunoSEQ multiplex PCR; TCRdb's copy has only in-frame clones and leaves some out. The sample records about 190,000 clones, about 88% being singletons. The source material was peripheral blood. Every receptor here comes from a man in his sixties or seventies with active or convalescent COVID-19. The CDR3 runs from the conserved cysteine through the conserved F or W. The D gene is left open where the match is weak. Only part of the rows carry a size: once, few, many, or a class if the clone is expanded.

cdr3_nt | cdr3_aa | j_call | v_call | cdr3_length | clone_size | d_call
TGTGCCACCAGCGGGCTAGCGGGAGGAACCGGGGAGCTGTTTTTT | CATSGLAGGTGELFF | TRBJ2-2 | TRBV15 | 15 | once | TRBD2
TGTGCCAGCAGTTTAAGCCTCTACGAGCAGTACTTC | CASSLSLYEQYF | TRBJ2-7 | TRBV28 | 12 | . | .
TGCGCCAGCAGCTTCCTGATTGCGCCAAATGAGCAGTTCTTC | CASSFLIAPNEQFF | TRBJ2-1 | TRBV5-1 | 14 | . | .
TGCGCCAGCAGCCAAGATGGATCCAGCGGGGGAGACGAGCAGTACTTC | CASSQDGSSGGDEQYF | TRBJ2-7 | TRBV4-3 | 16 | few | TRBD2
TGTGCCAGCAGCTTAGGACTAGCGTCTTACGAGCAGTACTTC | CASSLGLASYEQYF | TRBJ2-7 | TRBV7-9 | 14 | . | TRBD2
TGTGCCAGCAGTCTAGACAGGGGCCATACCGGGGAGCTGTTTTTT | CASSLDRGHTGELFF | TRBJ2-2 | TRBV11-3 | 15 | few | TRBD1
TGTGCCAGCAGCGTAGCTGGGACAGGGAAGGGGGAGACCCAGTACTTC | CASSVAGTGKGETQYF | TRBJ2-5 | TRBV9 | 16 | few | TRBD1
TGTGCCAGCAGTTTGACTAGCGGGGGTTTCAGCACAGATACGCAGTATTTT | CASSLTSGGFSTDTQYF | TRBJ2-3 | TRBV11-2 | 17 | . | TRBD2
TGTGCCAGCAGCGTAGAGGGACTAGATCTCAATGAGCAGTTCTTC | CASSVEGLDLNEQFF | TRBJ2-1 | TRBV9 | 15 | . | TRBD2
TGTGCCATCAGTGAGCCGGCCGGGACAGACTATGGCTACACCTTC | CAISEPAGTDYGYTF | TRBJ1-2 | TRBV10-3 | 15 | few | TRBD1
TGTGCCAGCAGCACCGCCACGACTAGCGGGGGGTACAATGAGCAGTTCTTC | CASSTATTSGGYNEQFF | TRBJ2-1 | TRBV7-9 | 17 | . | TRBD2
TGTGCCAGTAGTATTAGACCAGGGAACTATGGCTACACCTTC | CASSIRPGNYGYTF | TRBJ1-2 | TRBV19 | 14 | few | .
TGTGCCAGCAGCGTAGCTCCGCGGGGGATCACAGATACGCAGTATTTT | CASSVAPRGITDTQYF | TRBJ2-3 | TRBV9 | 16 | . | TRBD2
TGTGCCAGCAGCCCGAGGGGGAGCAGGGGTCTGAACGAGCAGTACTTC | CASSPRGSRGLNEQYF | TRBJ2-7 | TRBV7-2 | 16 | . | .
TGTGCCAGCAGCCAAAATCGGGGGGCCAACGTCCTGACTTTC | CASSQNRGANVLTF | TRBJ2-6 | TRBV3-1/TRBV3-2 | 14 | . | .
TGTGCCAGCAGCGAGGACAGGGTAAATTCACCCCTCCACTTT | CASSEDRVNSPLHF | TRBJ1-6 | TRBV5-6 | 14 | . | TRBD1
TGTGCCAGCAGCTTCAGGGTCTCCTACAATGAGCAGTTCTTC | CASSFRVSYNEQFF | TRBJ2-1 | TRBV5-8 | 14 | . | .
TGTGCCACCAGCAGAGGGGGGGTTAACACTGAAGCTTTCTTT | CATSRGGVNTEAFF | TRBJ1-1 | TRBV15 | 14 | . | .